This TCR beta chain was obtained from a study of T-cell memory formation after mild COVID-19. This clonotype was counted a few times. From the 5' RACE reads, TCRdb called clonotypes with MiXCR, one entry per CDR3 protein. The sample has over 300,000 distinct CDR3 sequences, roughly 19% seen once; the top ten hold over 20%. Germline V gene lookup returns CDR1 MGHRA and CDR2 YSYEKL. This CDR3 region has 15 residues. V was clipped by 0 bases and J by 7 bases; unmatched bases: 7. The sequence was obtained from a man aged 18-30 years who had mild COVID-19 (a few samples of this study predate the infection). Cell type and time point are not known. Input material: PBMCs or a T cell subset sorted from them (not recorded which). The V and J genes are TRBV4-1 and TRBJ2-7; TRBD1 agrees at 9 bases. The CDR3 sequence: CASSQEQGAREEQYF. The CDR3 DNA sequence: TGCGCCAGCAGCCAAGAACAGGGGGCTCGGGAAGAGCAGTACTTC.